A selection of T cell receptor beta chains follows, all from one sample in a study of Ad26.COV2.S vaccination and SARS-CoV-2 variants. TCRdb keeps only in-frame clones here, not all; method: immunoSEQ multiplex PCR. The table has about 350,000 clones, 70% to 90% seen once; the top ten hold around 10%. This specimen was peripheral blood, taken in a trial of Ad26.COV2.S vaccine versus placebo. The receptors shown here come from a person aged 18-60 years who received the Ad26.COV2.S COVID-19 vaccine or a placebo. CDR3s include the opening cysteine and the closing phenylalanine or tryptophan. Fields, in order: clone size, J gene, V gene, D gene, CDR3 protein, CDR3 DNA. The D gene is left open where the match is weak. Clone size is given for some rows only: seen once, a few or many times, or a class if the clone is expanded.

clone_size: NA; j_call: TRBJ2-3; v_call: TRBV5-4; d_call: TRBD1; cdr3_aa: CASSTRTGPSGDTQYF; cdr3_nt: TGTGCCAGCAGCACCAGGACAGGGCCCTCCGGAGATACGCAGTATTTT
clone_size: once; j_call: TRBJ2-5; v_call: TRBV6-6; d_call: NA; cdr3_aa: CASGSLETQYF; cdr3_nt: TGTGCCAGCGGGTCGTTGGAGACCCAGTACTTC
clone_size: NA; j_call: TRBJ2-3; v_call: TRBV27; d_call: NA; cdr3_aa: CASSMGADTQYF; cdr3_nt: TGTGCCAGCAGTATGGGGGCAGATACGCAGTATTTT
clone_size: few; j_call: TRBJ1-2; v_call: TRBV4-2; d_call: NA; cdr3_aa: CASSQVAESNYGYTF; cdr3_nt: TGTGCCAGCAGCCAAGTGGCAGAATCTAACTATGGCTACACCTTC
clone_size: NA; j_call: TRBJ2-4; v_call: TRBV2; d_call: NA; cdr3_aa: CASKGGVAKNIQYF; cdr3_nt: TGTGCCTCCAAGGGGGGGGTAGCCAAAAACATTCAGTACTTC
clone_size: NA; j_call: TRBJ1-5; v_call: TRBV2; d_call: TRBD1; cdr3_aa: CASSDFQGGRGQPQHF; cdr3_nt: TGTGCCAGCAGTGACTTTCAGGGGGGTCGGGGTCAGCCCCAGCATTTT
clone_size: NA; j_call: TRBJ2-3; v_call: TRBV5-4; d_call: TRBD2; cdr3_aa: CASSPGAGGGTDTQYF; cdr3_nt: TGTGCCAGCAGCCCCGGGGCGGGAGGCGGCACAGATACGCAGTATTTT
clone_size: once; j_call: TRBJ2-7; v_call: TRBV6-5; d_call: NA; cdr3_aa: CASNPPGLRTYEQYF; cdr3_nt: TGTGCCAGCAACCCCCCGGGACTCCGCACCTACGAGCAGTACTTC
clone_size: NA; j_call: TRBJ2-1; v_call: TRBV7-9; d_call: NA; cdr3_aa: CASSLRGLAEQFF; cdr3_nt: TGTGCCAGCAGCTTGAGAGGGTTGGCTGAGCAGTTCTTC
clone_size: NA; j_call: TRBJ2-7; v_call: TRBV12-3/TRBV12-4; d_call: TRBD2; cdr3_aa: CASSLPGGEQYF; cdr3_nt: TGTGCCAGCAGTTTACCCGGGGGGGAGCAGTACTTC
clone_size: NA; j_call: TRBJ2-1; v_call: TRBV7-9; d_call: NA; cdr3_aa: CASSIRYRDPDNEQFF; cdr3_nt: TGTGCCAGCAGCATACGCTACAGGGACCCCGACAATGAGCAGTTCTTC
clone_size: NA; j_call: TRBJ2-7; v_call: TRBV6-5; d_call: NA; cdr3_aa: CASSQTWGQPYEQYF; cdr3_nt: TGTGCCAGCAGTCAAACCTGGGGGCAGCCCTACGAGCAGTACTTC
clone_size: NA; j_call: TRBJ2-7; v_call: TRBV14; d_call: NA; cdr3_aa: CASSHSSYEQYF; cdr3_nt: TGTGCCAGCAGCCACTCCAGCTACGAGCAGTACTTC
clone_size: NA; j_call: TRBJ2-7; v_call: TRBV3-1/TRBV3-2; d_call: NA; cdr3_aa: CASSQTRGSTYEQYF; cdr3_nt: TGTGCCAGCAGCCAGACCCGGGGGAGTACCTACGAGCAGTACTTC
clone_size: NA; j_call: TRBJ2-1; v_call: TRBV27; d_call: NA; cdr3_aa: CASNRGRGSYNEQFF; cdr3_nt: TGTGCCAGCAATCGGGGTAGGGGGTCCTACAATGAGCAGTTCTTC
clone_size: NA; j_call: TRBJ2-3; v_call: TRBV30; d_call: NA; cdr3_aa: CAWDAAASRYF; cdr3_nt: TGTGCCTGGGATGCTGCGGCCAGTCGGTATTTT
clone_size: NA; j_call: TRBJ1-1; v_call: TRBV28; d_call: NA; cdr3_aa: CASSFPGSGAFF; cdr3_nt: TGTGCCAGCAGTTTTCCAGGGAGTGGTGCTTTCTTT
clone_size: NA; j_call: TRBJ2-7; v_call: TRBV5-1; d_call: NA; cdr3_aa: CASSHGSSYEQYF; cdr3_nt: TGCGCCAGCAGCCACGGAAGCTCCTACGAGCAGTACTTC
clone_size: NA; j_call: TRBJ2-7; v_call: TRBV11-2; d_call: TRBD2; cdr3_aa: CASSSGTSGPIYEQYF; cdr3_nt: TGTGCCAGCAGCTCAGGGACTAGCGGGCCTATCTACGAGCAGTACTTC
clone_size: NA; j_call: TRBJ2-5; v_call: TRBV14; d_call: NA; cdr3_aa: CARGGKETQYF; cdr3_nt: TGTGCCCGAGGGGGGAAAGAGACCCAGTACTTC
clone_size: few; j_call: TRBJ1-1; v_call: TRBV19; d_call: NA; cdr3_aa: CASRWGSSLSNTEAFF; cdr3_nt: TGTGCCAGTAGGTGGGGTTCGTCCCTATCGAACACTGAAGCTTTCTTT
clone_size: NA; j_call: TRBJ2-1; v_call: TRBV5-1; d_call: NA; cdr3_aa: CASSLLAYEQFF; cdr3_nt: TGCGCCAGCAGCTTGTTAGCCTATGAGCAGTTCTTC
clone_size: NA; j_call: TRBJ1-2; v_call: TRBV7-2; d_call: TRBD1; cdr3_aa: CASSFDPGQGVRYGYTF; cdr3_nt: TGTGCCAGCAGCTTCGACCCCGGACAGGGAGTTCGGTATGGCTACACCTTC
clone_size: NA; j_call: TRBJ2-1; v_call: TRBV3-1/TRBV3-2; d_call: TRBD2; cdr3_aa: CASSQVGTSGIGEQFF; cdr3_nt: TGTGCCAGCAGCCAAGTTGGGACTAGCGGGATAGGTGAGCAGTTCTTC
clone_size: NA; j_call: TRBJ1-1; v_call: TRBV10-1; d_call: NA; cdr3_aa: CASSENTEAFF; cdr3_nt: TGCGCCAGCAGTGAGAATACTGAAGCTTTCTTT
clone_size: NA; j_call: TRBJ1-2; v_call: TRBV2; d_call: NA; cdr3_aa: CASSRGFRFF; cdr3_nt: TGTGCCAGCAGTAGGGGATTTCGCTTCTTC
clone_size: NA; j_call: TRBJ2-5; v_call: TRBV28; d_call: NA; cdr3_aa: CASSGGAQQETQYF; cdr3_nt: TGTGCCAGCAGTGGCGGAGCTCAGCAAGAGACCCAGTACTTC
clone_size: NA; j_call: TRBJ2-2; v_call: TRBV7-2; d_call: NA; cdr3_aa: CASSLPGATNTGELFF; cdr3_nt: TGTGCCAGCAGCTTACCAGGGGCGACTAACACCGGGGAGCTGTTTTTT
clone_size: many; j_call: TRBJ2-7; v_call: TRBV30; d_call: NA; cdr3_aa: CAWRRDPTYEQYF; cdr3_nt: TGTGCCTGGAGGCGGGACCCTACCTACGAGCAGTACTTC
clone_size: NA; j_call: TRBJ1-5; v_call: TRBV7-9; d_call: TRBD1; cdr3_aa: CASSSTGVGNQPQHF; cdr3_nt: TGTGCCAGCAGCTCTACAGGGGTAGGCAATCAGCCCCAGCATTTT
clone_size: once; j_call: TRBJ2-5; v_call: TRBV5-1; d_call: NA; cdr3_aa: CASSLKGQETQYF; cdr3_nt: TGCGCCAGCAGCTTGAAAGGACAAGAGACCCAGTACTTC
clone_size: NA; j_call: TRBJ1-4; v_call: TRBV11-2; d_call: NA; cdr3_aa: CASSFTEKLFF; cdr3_nt: TGTGCCAGCAGCTTCACTGAAAAACTGTTTTTT
clone_size: once; j_call: TRBJ2-1; v_call: TRBV7-9; d_call: NA; cdr3_aa: CASSSLPLSYNEQFF; cdr3_nt: TGTGCCAGCAGCTCGCTCCCGCTATCCTACAATGAGCAGTTCTTC
clone_size: NA; j_call: TRBJ1-5; v_call: TRBV6-5; d_call: TRBD1; cdr3_aa: CPGQGSNQPQHF; cdr3_nt: TGTCCTGGACAGGGTAGCAATCAGCCCCAGCATTTT
clone_size: NA; j_call: TRBJ1-2; v_call: TRBV28; d_call: NA; cdr3_aa: CASSSPGVSGYTF; cdr3_nt: TGTGCCAGCAGTTCCCCAGGGGTAAGCGGCTACACCTTC
clone_size: few; j_call: TRBJ2-7; v_call: TRBV6-2/TRBV6-3; d_call: NA; cdr3_aa: CASSPPGGLSYEQYF; cdr3_nt: TGTGCCAGCAGTCCCCCTGGGGGCCTGTCCTACGAGCAGTACTTC
clone_size: NA; j_call: TRBJ1-4; v_call: TRBV28; d_call: NA; cdr3_aa: CASSSRDYNEKLFF; cdr3_nt: TGTGCCAGCAGTTCCCGGGACTATAATGAAAAACTGTTTTTT
clone_size: NA; j_call: TRBJ2-3; v_call: TRBV3-1/TRBV3-2; d_call: TRBD2; cdr3_aa: CASSPLTSVHTDTQYF; cdr3_nt: TGTGCCAGCAGCCCATTGACTAGCGTGCATACAGATACGCAGTATTTT
clone_size: NA; j_call: TRBJ1-1; v_call: TRBV11-2; d_call: TRBD1; cdr3_aa: CASSLELQGAEAFF; cdr3_nt: TGTGCCAGCAGCTTAGAATTACAGGGGGCTGAAGCTTTCTTT
clone_size: NA; j_call: TRBJ2-1; v_call: TRBV24-1; d_call: TRBD2; cdr3_aa: CATTSGGDLNEQFF; cdr3_nt: TGTGCTACCACTAGCGGGGGGGACCTCAATGAGCAGTTCTTC
clone_size: NA; j_call: TRBJ1-6; v_call: TRBV6-1; d_call: NA; cdr3_aa: CASSEGGRGNSPLHF; cdr3_nt: TGTGCCAGCAGTGAAGGGGGCAGGGGTAATTCACCCCTCCACTTT
clone_size: NA; j_call: TRBJ2-7; v_call: TRBV5-5; d_call: NA; cdr3_aa: CASSLALFSYEQYF; cdr3_nt: TGTGCCAGCAGCTTGGCTTTGTTCTCCTACGAGCAGTACTTC
clone_size: NA; j_call: TRBJ1-1; v_call: TRBV4-3; d_call: NA; cdr3_aa: CASSQDGAASTEAFF; cdr3_nt: TGCGCCAGCAGCCAAGATGGGGCAGCGTCCACTGAAGCTTTCTTT
clone_size: NA; j_call: TRBJ1-6; v_call: TRBV21-1; d_call: NA; cdr3_aa: CASSQTWRERRGSPLHF; cdr3_nt: TGTGCCAGCAGCCAAACGTGGAGGGAGAGGAGGGGTTCACCCCTCCACTTT
clone_size: once; j_call: TRBJ1-1; v_call: TRBV3-1/TRBV3-2; d_call: NA; cdr3_aa: CASSQAVGWDTEAFF; cdr3_nt: TGTGCCAGCAGCCAAGCAGTAGGGTGGGACACTGAAGCTTTCTTT
clone_size: NA; j_call: TRBJ2-1; v_call: TRBV11-2; d_call: TRBD1; cdr3_aa: CASSLDGRQGIPSSYNEQFF; cdr3_nt: TGTGCCAGCAGCTTAGATGGTAGACAGGGGATTCCGAGCTCCTACAATGAGCAGTTCTTC
clone_size: NA; j_call: TRBJ2-5; v_call: TRBV10-3; d_call: NA; cdr3_aa: CAIRTSETQYF; cdr3_nt: TGTGCCATCAGGACGTCTGAGACCCAGTACTTC
clone_size: NA; j_call: TRBJ1-2; v_call: TRBV9; d_call: TRBD1; cdr3_aa: CASSGYRGPTNYGYTF; cdr3_nt: TGTGCCAGCAGCGGCTACAGGGGCCCAACTAACTATGGCTACACCTTC
clone_size: NA; j_call: TRBJ1-5; v_call: TRBV2; d_call: TRBD1; cdr3_aa: CASSRGPRSNQPQHF; cdr3_nt: TGTGCCAGCAGTAGGGGGCCAAGGAGCAATCAGCCCCAGCATTTT
clone_size: NA; j_call: TRBJ2-7; v_call: TRBV7-2; d_call: NA; cdr3_aa: CASSPKGSSSYEQYF; cdr3_nt: TGTGCCAGCAGCCCTAAAGGGAGCAGCTCCTACGAGCAGTACTTC